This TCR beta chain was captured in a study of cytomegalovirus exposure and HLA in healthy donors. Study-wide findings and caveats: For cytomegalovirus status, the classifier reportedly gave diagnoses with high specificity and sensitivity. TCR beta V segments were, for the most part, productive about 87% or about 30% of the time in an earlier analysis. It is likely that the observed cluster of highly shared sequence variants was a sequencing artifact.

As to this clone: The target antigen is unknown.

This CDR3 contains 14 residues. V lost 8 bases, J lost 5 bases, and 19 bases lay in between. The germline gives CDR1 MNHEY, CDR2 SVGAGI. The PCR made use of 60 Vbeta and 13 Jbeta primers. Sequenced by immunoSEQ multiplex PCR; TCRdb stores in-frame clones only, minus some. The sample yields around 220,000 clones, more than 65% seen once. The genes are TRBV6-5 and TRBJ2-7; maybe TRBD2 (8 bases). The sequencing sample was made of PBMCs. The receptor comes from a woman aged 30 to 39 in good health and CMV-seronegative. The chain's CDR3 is CASGGRRQGNEQYF. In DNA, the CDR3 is TGTGCCAGCGGCGGGAGGAGACAGGGCAACGAGCAGTACTTC.